This is a list of T cell receptor beta chains from one sample in a study of blood T cell repertoires in COVID-19. Clones were sequenced by immunoSEQ multiplex PCR, and TCRdb holds only the in-frame ones, with some missing. The sample has about 480,000 clones, 88% seen once. Sequenced material: PBMCs or T cells enriched from blood (not recorded which). Receptor source: a middle-aged woman who had recovered from COVID-19. The CDR3 runs from the conserved cysteine through the conserved F or W. Each record gives: clone size, J gene, D gene, V gene, CDR3 protein, CDR3 DNA. A D gene is named only where the DNA matches it firmly. Some rows have no size entry. The others give once, few or many, or a class for an expanded clone.

. TRBJ2-2 . TRBV10-1 CASSAEGAGELFF TGCGCCAGCAGTGCAGAGGGGGCCGGGGAGCTGTTTTTT
. TRBJ1-2 . TRBV7-9 CASSRGRSSPANYGYTF TGTGCCAGCAGCCGAGGCCGGAGTTCTCCGGCTAACTATGGCTACACCTTC
. TRBJ2-7 . TRBV10-1 CASSGGSPPYEQYF TGCGCCAGCAGTGGCGGGTCTCCCCCCTACGAGCAGTACTTC
once TRBJ2-5 TRBD1 TRBV28 CASSLDPRQGMWGETQYF TGTGCCAGCAGTCTCGATCCGAGACAGGGTATGTGGGGAGAGACCCAGTACTTC
. TRBJ1-3 . TRBV6-5 CATHSPSGNTIYF TGTGCCACCCACTCCCCCTCTGGAAACACCATATATTTT
once TRBJ1-2 . TRBV7-9 CASSFQGLRGYTF TGTGCCAGCAGCTTTCAGGGGTTGAGGGGCTACACCTTC
. TRBJ1-2 TRBD1 TRBV27 CASSAGTGLTYGYTF TGTGCCAGCAGTGCCGGGACAGGGTTAACCTATGGCTACACCTTC
. TRBJ2-3 TRBD1 TRBV7-9 CAGTGGAVDTQYF TGTGCCGGCACAGGGGGCGCAGTAGATACGCAGTATTTT
. TRBJ1-6 TRBD1 TRBV13 CASSSWTGISPLHF TGTGCCAGCAGCTCATGGACAGGCATTTCACCCCTCCACTTT
. TRBJ2-7 . TRBV10-3 CAIRGDRTRGYEQYF TGTGCCATCAGGGGCGATAGGACAAGAGGCTACGAGCAGTACTTC
. TRBJ2-7 . TRBV2 CASSEAPMAAGQYF TGTGCCAGCAGTGAAGCCCCGATGGCGGCGGGGCAGTACTTC
. TRBJ2-1 TRBD2 TRBV24-1 CATSDSSGRNSSYNEQFF TGTGCCACCAGTGATTCTAGCGGGAGGAACAGCTCCTACAATGAGCAGTTCTTC
. TRBJ2-2 . TRBV29-1 CSAYFSGELFF TGCAGCGCCTACTTTAGCGGGGAGCTGTTTTTT
. TRBJ2-2 . TRBV5-6 CASSFRLGGAGELFF TGTGCCAGCAGCTTTCGTCTGGGGGGTGCCGGGGAGCTGTTTTTT
. TRBJ2-1 . TRBV7-9 CASSPKTKYEQFF TGTGCCAGCAGCCCAAAGACAAAATATGAGCAGTTCTTC
. TRBJ2-4 TRBD2 TRBV24-1 CATELAGENIQYF TGTGCCACCGAGCTAGCGGGAGAAAACATTCAGTACTTC
. TRBJ1-2 TRBD1 TRBV4-1 CASSQAGTGGYGYTF TGCGCCAGCAGCCAAGCTGGGACAGGGGGGTATGGCTACACCTTC
. TRBJ1-1 TRBD1 TRBV27 CASSLQGSDPMNTEAFF TGTGCCAGCAGCCTACAGGGGTCGGACCCCATGAACACTGAAGCTTTCTTT
few TRBJ1-5 . TRBV18 CASSPQEAYSNQPQHF TGTGCCAGCTCACCGCAAGAGGCTTATAGCAATCAGCCCCAGCATTTT
. TRBJ1-1 . TRBV15 CATNYLWGGGTEAFF TGTGCCACCAACTACCTTTGGGGGGGAGGAACTGAAGCTTTCTTT
. TRBJ2-7 TRBD1 TRBV24-1 CATSPGQGAGEQYF TGTGCCACCAGTCCCGGGCAGGGGGCAGGCGAGCAGTACTTC
. TRBJ2-5 . TRBV7-2 CASSLTGSETQYF TGTGCCAGCAGCTTAACAGGGTCAGAGACCCAGTACTTC
. TRBJ2-1 TRBD2 TRBV28 CASSPKAGGPITEQFF TGTGCCAGCAGTCCGAAAGCGGGAGGGCCCATCACTGAGCAGTTCTTC
. TRBJ1-3 . TRBV4-2 CASSQGQLNTIYF TGTGCCAGCAGCCAAGGACAGCTAAACACCATATATTTT
. TRBJ1-2 TRBD1 TRBV27 CASRASGTGAGYTF TGTGCCAGCAGGGCTTCCGGGACAGGGGCTGGCTACACCTTC
many TRBJ1-1 . TRBV7-9 CASSSTKAGDTEAFF TGTGCCAGCAGCTCGACTAAGGCTGGGGACACTGAAGCTTTCTTT
few TRBJ1-1 . TRBV13 CASSLGPVRGGTEAFF TGTGCCAGCAGCTTAGGGCCTGTCCGGGGAGGCACTGAAGCTTTCTTT
. TRBJ1-2 . TRBV18 CASSLRDSPGGGYTF TGTGCCAGCTCACTTCGGGACTCTCCGGGGGGAGGCTACACCTTC
. TRBJ1-2 TRBD1 TRBV27 CASSLSPTGMNYGYTF TGTGCCAGCAGTTTATCCCCGACAGGGATGAACTATGGCTACACCTTC
. TRBJ1-5 . TRBV28 CASSSGQAQRPQHF TGTGCCAGCAGTTCCGGACAAGCCCAGCGGCCCCAGCATTTT
. TRBJ1-5 . TRBV5-8 CASSTGRGASQPQHF TGTGCCAGCAGCACAGGCCGGGGGGCGAGTCAGCCCCAGCATTTT
. TRBJ1-4 TRBD1 TRBV30 CAWSVPRTGGAYEKLFF TGTGCCTGGAGTGTCCCACGGACAGGGGGCGCATATGAAAAACTGTTTTTT
. TRBJ2-1 . TRBV24-1 CATSEAGNSYNEQFF TGTGCCACCAGTGAGGCGGGGAACTCCTACAATGAGCAGTTCTTC
. TRBJ2-5 TRBD2 TRBV19 CASSPSALGSAGDSLETQYF TGTGCCAGTAGTCCCAGCGCCTTAGGATCGGCGGGGGATTCCTTAGAGACCCAGTACTTC
. TRBJ2-7 TRBD2 TRBV6-5 CASSYGEREAPGEQYF TGTGCCAGCAGTTACGGGGAGCGGGAGGCCCCTGGAGAGCAGTACTTC
. TRBJ2-3 TRBD1 TRBV6-5 CASTGTGFYTDTQYF TGTGCCAGCACTGGGACAGGGTTTTATACAGATACGCAGTATTTT
. TRBJ2-2 TRBD1 TRBV6-1 CASSEALTGATGELFF TGTGCCAGCAGTGAAGCTCTAACAGGGGCAACCGGGGAGCTGTTTTTT
. TRBJ1-2 TRBD1 TRBV29-1 CSVEDTGGAYGYTF TGCAGCGTTGAAGATACAGGGGGCGCCTATGGCTACACCTTC
. TRBJ2-1 TRBD2 TRBV3-1/TRBV3-2 CASSQLASGDNEQFF TGTGCCAGCAGCCAACTGGCTAGCGGGGACAATGAGCAGTTCTTC
. TRBJ2-7 . TRBV19 CASSIDPRDSGSYEQYF TGTGCCAGTAGTATAGACCCGCGGGACAGTGGATCCTACGAGCAGTACTTC
. TRBJ1-2 . TRBV19 CASSSEVANYGYTF TGTGCCAGTAGTTCCGAAGTAGCTAACTATGGCTACACCTTC
. TRBJ2-7 . TRBV11-3 CASSLVRGSPYEQYF TGTGCCAGCAGCTTGGTAAGGGGGAGTCCCTACGAGCAGTACTTC
. TRBJ2-7 . TRBV29-1 CSVQFNSYEQYF TGCAGCGTCCAGTTCAACTCCTACGAGCAGTACTTC
. TRBJ2-7 . TRBV11-2 CASSLFPEWSTYEQYF TGTGCCAGCAGCTTATTTCCGGAGTGGAGTACCTACGAGCAGTACTTC